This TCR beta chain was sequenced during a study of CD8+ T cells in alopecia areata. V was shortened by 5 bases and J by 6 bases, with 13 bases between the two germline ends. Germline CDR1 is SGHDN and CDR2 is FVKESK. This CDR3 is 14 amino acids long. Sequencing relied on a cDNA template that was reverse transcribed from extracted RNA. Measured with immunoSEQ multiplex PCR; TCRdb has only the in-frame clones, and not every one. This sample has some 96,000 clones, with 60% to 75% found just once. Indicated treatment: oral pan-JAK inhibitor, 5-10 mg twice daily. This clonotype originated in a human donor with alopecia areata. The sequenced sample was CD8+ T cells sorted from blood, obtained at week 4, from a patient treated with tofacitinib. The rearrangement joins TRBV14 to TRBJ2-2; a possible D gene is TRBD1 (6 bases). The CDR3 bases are TGTGCCAGCAGCGACGACAGGAGCCCCGGGGAGCTGTTTTTT. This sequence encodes CASSDDRSPGELFF.